Included here is one T cell receptor (beta chain) sequence, with context. Its antigen is not known. This entry is derived from a study of fetal regulatory T cell absence and autoimmunity. Findings and caveats of the study: TRB gene family usage was broadly similar in cord blood and pancreas.

This CDR3 spans 16 amino acids. Germline V gene lookup returns CDR1 SEHNR and CDR2 FQNEAQ (reference sequence). V was cut by 8 bases and J by 0 bases, with 18 bases left in between. This was a survey-level run. The method was immunoSEQ multiplex PCR; TCRdb's version includes in-frame clones alone and lacks a portion of them. The data show more than 85,000 clones, about 78% seen once. The sequence came from a male donor with IPEX syndrome. The specimen was pancreas tissue. The chain links TRBV7-9 to TRBJ2-3; D possibly corresponds to TRBD2 (5 bases). The CDR3 is CASQLGLTVSTDTQYF. In nucleotides, the CDR3 is TGTGCCAGCCAACTAGGACTCACAGTAAGCACAGATACGCAGTATTTT. The whole variable domain, filled in from reference TRBV7-9 and TRBJ2-3, reads DTGVSQNPRHKITKRGQNVTFRCDPISEHNRLYWYRQTLGQGPEFLTYFQNEAQLEKSRLLSDRFSAERPKGSFSTLEIQRTEQGDSAMYLCASQLGLTVSTDTQYFGPGTRLTVL.